Below, one TCR beta chain is given with its context. These data come from a study of cytomegalovirus exposure and HLA in healthy donors. V dropped 7 bases and J dropped 5; count of bases not matched to a gene: 10. This CDR3 is 13 amino acids long. From germline, CDR1 is SQVTM and CDR2 ANQGSEA. The PCR made use of 60 Vbeta and 13 Jbeta primers. Per the authors' pipeline: Approximately 12 million of tens of millions of unique TCR beta chains were shared, per a later count. Generated by immunoSEQ multiplex PCR, the TCRdb table keeps only in-frame clones and is missing some. The V and J calls and clone size are taken from that table; D and trimming were inferred from the DNA. The table records about 94,000 clones, 50% to 80% of them present only once.

The V call is TRBV29-1, the J call TRBJ1-2, with TRBD1 identical over 7 bases. Sequencing was carried out using PBMCs. This TCR was sampled from a man aged 25 to 40 in good health and CMV-seronegative. The CDR3 nucleotides read TGCAGCGACGCGGACAGGCGAGGGTATGGCTACACCTTC. Translated, it gives CSDADRRGYGYTF.